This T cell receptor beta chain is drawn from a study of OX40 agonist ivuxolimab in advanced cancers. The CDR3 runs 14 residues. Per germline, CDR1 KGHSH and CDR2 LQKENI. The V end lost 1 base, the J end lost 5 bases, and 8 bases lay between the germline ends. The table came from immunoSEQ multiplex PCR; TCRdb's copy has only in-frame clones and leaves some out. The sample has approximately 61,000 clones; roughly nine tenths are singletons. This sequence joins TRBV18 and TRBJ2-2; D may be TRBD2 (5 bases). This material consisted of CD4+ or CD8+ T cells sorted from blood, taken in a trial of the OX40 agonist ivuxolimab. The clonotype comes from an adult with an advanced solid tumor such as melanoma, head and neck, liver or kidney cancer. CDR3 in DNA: TGTGCCAGCTCACCACGGGGAGAGACCGGGGAGCTGTTTTTT. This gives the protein CASSPRGETGELFF.